Listed here are 11 T cell receptor beta chains from one sample, sequenced in a study of T cell repertoires in aging, cancer and after chemotherapy. Multiplex touch-down PCR with TRB-A/B primers amplified rearranged V-D-J TRB sequences. One entry per CDR3 protein, called by TCRdb with MiXCR from the multiplex PCR reads. There are some 3,000 distinct CDR3 sequences in the sample; roughly 49% occur only once, and approximately 7.9% lies in the top ten. Amplification of TCR beta used genomic DNA extracted from peripheral blood. Sequenced: blood. The source is a human donor with a blood cancer.

This sequence joins TRBV12-5 and TRBJ2-6; the D is unclear. CDR1 LGHNT and CDR2 FRNRAP come from the germline V gene. The CDR3 loop spans 16 amino acids. Trimming took off 0 bases at V and 1 base at J, with 7 bases between the two ends. CDR3 DNA: TGTGCTAGTGGTTTGGTACCCCAATCTGGGGCCAACGTCCTGACTTTC. Translated: CASGLVPQSGANVLTF.

The gene calls are TRBV28 and TRBJ2-1; TRBD2 agrees at 7 bases. The CDR3 length is 16 residues. Per germline, CDR1 MDHEN and CDR2 SYDVKM. The trim removed 6 bases at V and 0 bases at J, leaving 8 bases unmatched. As DNA, the CDR3 is TGTGCCAGCAGCCAAGGCGGGAGAAGCTCCTACAATGAGCAGTTCTTC. This encodes CASSQGGRSSYNEQFF.

V usage is TRBV12-3 or TRBV12-4 and J usage is TRBJ1-1, with a weak D call TRBD1 (5 bases). The CDR3 runs to 14 residues. Trimming took off 2 bases at V and 5 bases at J, with 12 bases between the two ends. CDR3 loop: CASSLQPGGTEAFF. DNA of the CDR3: TGTGCCAGCAGTTTACAACCGGGGGGGACTGAAGCTTTCTTT.

The chain is built from TRBV12-3 or TRBV12-4 and TRBJ2-7, with D unclear. The CDR3 sequence is 13 residues long. Deletions cut 6 bases from V and 3 bases from J, with 12 bases between. This chain's CDR3 is CASSPNPGYEQYF. In DNA, the CDR3 is TGTGCCAGCAGCCCCAATCCGGGCTACGAGCAGTACTTC.

This chain joins TRBV6-2 or TRBV6-3 and TRBJ1-2; D is uncertain. The germline gives CDR1 MNHEY, CDR2 SVGEGT. CDR3 length: 13 amino acids. V gave up 3 bases and J gave up 6 bases, with 11 bases separating them. The chain's CDR3 is CASSYGPLDGYTF. DNA for the CDR3: TGTGCCAGCAGTTATGGACCTCTGGATGGCTACACCTTC.

By its share, this clonotype is large. J is TRBJ2-7 and V is TRBV6-5, with D unclear. The CDR3 is 13 amino acids. Per the germline V gene, CDR1 is MNHEY and CDR2 is SVGAGI. Trimming removed 8 bases at V and 2 bases at J, with 13 bases between. CDR3 protein: CASRRLDTYEQYF. The CDR3 DNA reads TGTGCCAGCCGCCGCCTAGACACCTACGAGCAGTACTTC.

This chain connects TRBV20-1 to TRBJ2-6, with TRBD1 as a possible D gene (5 bases). The length of the CDR3 is 14 residues. Germline-derived CDR1 and CDR2 are DFQATT and SNEGSKA (reference sequence). The V end was cut by 0 bases, the J end by 2 bases, with 5 bases between. This CDR3 reads CSAREGAGANVLTF. In DNA form, the CDR3 reads TGCAGTGCTAGAGAAGGGGCTGGGGCCAACGTCCTGACTTTC.

Comments on this clonotype: Being one base from a much bigger clone, this may be a read error. V and J are TRBV29-1 and TRBJ2-2; D tentatively reads TRBD1 or TRBD2 (5 bases each). The CDR3 length is 13 residues. Germline V gene sequence: CDR1 SQVTM, CDR2 ANQGSEA. CDR3 sequence reads: CSVVGASTGERFF. CDR3 nucleotides: TGCAGCGTTGTAGGGGCGAGCACCGGGGAGCGGTTTTTT.

V gene TRBV6-5 combines with J gene TRBJ2-7; perhaps TRBD1 as D (5 bases). CDR3 length: 14 residues. Germline V gene lookup returns CDR1 MNHEY and CDR2 SVGAGI. The germline V and J ends were trimmed by 1 base and 2 bases, with 9 bases remaining between them. The CDR3 nucleotides are TGTGCCAGCAGTTACTTCCTAGGGGCCTACGAGCAGTACTTC. This sequence encodes CASSYFLGAYEQYF.

The CDR3 DNA sequence: TGTGCCAGCAGTTACGGGGAGGGGGAAAAACTGTTTTTT. Its translation: CASSYGEGEKLFF. This chain links TRBV6-5 with TRBJ1-4; a weak D match, TRBD1 (5 bases). The CDR3 has 13 residues. In germline, CDR1 is MNHEY, CDR2 SVGAGI. Trimming stripped 2 bases from V and 8 bases from J, with 9 bases between.

The chain couples TRBV12-3 or TRBV12-4 to TRBJ1-5; D unresolved. The CDR3 has 13 amino acids. Trimming shortened V by 3 bases and J by 7 bases, and 10 bases separated the two germline ends. CDR3 amino acids: CASSLGWEQPQHF. Here the CDR3 DNA reads TGTGCCAGCAGTTTGGGCTGGGAACAGCCCCAGCATTTT.